This T cell receptor (beta chain) was retrieved from a study of blood T cell repertoires in COVID-19. The overall study: There were acute and convalescent COVID-19 samples, and they came from the United States, Italy and Spain.

In the original processing: It was from reference gene primer amplification that nucleated cell counts were estimated. TCRdb's copy holds only in-frame clones and misses some; the assay was immunoSEQ multiplex PCR. Clonal size and the V and J genes are those of that table, whereas D and trimming came from the DNA. The sample holds 250,000 to 300,000 clones, about 91% seen once. Sequenced: peripheral blood. This clonotype was obtained from a woman in her 40s who had recovered from COVID-19.

The CDR3 region has the DNA TGTGCCAGCAGTTTGGCCGGCCGGGACAGGGGGTACTATGGCTACACCTTC. As protein: CASSLAGRDRGYYGYTF. The rearrangement joins TRBV27 to TRBJ1-2; TRBD1 aligns across 11 bases. The V gene's germline CDR1 is MNHEY and CDR2 SMNVEV (reference sequence). Trimming cost V 3 bases and J 3 bases; bases outside gene matches: 9. CDR3 length: 17 amino acids.